The clone carrying this T cell receptor (beta chain) was seen at least ten times. Specified time point: newly diagnosed GD, antithyroid drugs for less than 3 months. Scientists built the TCR library using RNA that was extracted from PBMCs. Construction of TCR beta libraries relied on iRepertoire HTBI primers and on Arm-PCR targeting CDR3 regions. TCRdb re-called the multiplex PCR reads through MiXCR, storing one row per CDR3 protein. Seen here are roughly 400,000 distinct CDR3 sequences, around 15% observed once, and the top ten hold about 25%. This sample stems from a study of regulatory T cells in long-lasting Graves disease. CDR1 is SGHTA, CDR2 FQGNSA, per germline. V lost 7 bases and J lost 4, with 17 bases in between. The CDR3 length is 15 residues. The sample also formed part of further work on T cells in Graves' hyperthyroidism and ophthalmopathy. That work adds: In blood, most of the thyroid clonotypes expanded above 0.001 were also present.

The chain employs TRBV7-2 and TRBJ2-1, with a tentative D call TRBD2 (5 bases). The sequencing used peripheral blood mononuclear cells (PBMCs), collected at new diagnosis, from a patient treated with antithyroid drugs. The clonotype was recovered from a woman between 18 and 29 years old with Graves disease. The DNA for the CDR3 is TGTGCCAGCACCAAAAGCGGTACTACTTACAATGAGCAGTTCTTC. Amino acids: CASTKSGTTYNEQFF. Supplemented by reference TRBV7-2 and TRBJ2-1, the full variable domain reads GAGVSQSPSNKVTEKGKDVELRCDPISGHTALYWYRQSLGQGLEFLIYFQGNSAPDKSGLPSDRFSAERTGGSVSTLTIQRTQQEDSAVYLCASTKSGTTYNEQFFGPGTRLTVL.